The 20 T cell receptor beta chains in this list originate from one sample, sequenced in a study of technical replicates of blood from a few donors. TCRdb's table, derived via immunoSEQ multiplex PCR, lists solely in-frame clones and lacks some. The table includes 85,000 to 90,000 clones, about 90% detected once. Sequenced input: T cells isolated from PBMCs. These TCRs come from a human donor in good health.

The genes are TRBV27 and TRBJ2-2, with D possibly being TRBD1 (5 bases). Trimming pared 8 bases from V and 7 bases from J, leaving 14 bases between. Germline assignment: CDR1 MNHEY and CDR2 SMNVEV (reference sequence). CDR3 length equals 13 residues. CDR3 amino acids: CASGSSGIGELFF. The DNA of the CDR3 is TGTGCCAGCGGTTCCTCAGGGATCGGGGAGCTGTTTTTT.

The chain employs TRBV7-6 and TRBJ2-1, with D possibly matching TRBD2 (6 bases). The V end was cut by 1 base, the J end by 0 bases, with 7 bases between. This CDR3 is built from 15 residues. Germline CDR1 SGHVS, CDR2 FNYEAQ. CDR3 in DNA: TGTGCCAGCAGCTTAGACGGGAGCTCCTACAATGAGCAGTTCTTC. As protein: CASSLDGSSYNEQFF.

V and J are TRBV7-2 and TRBJ2-1; 12 bases match TRBD2. CDR1 is SGHTA, CDR2 FQGNSA, per germline. This CDR3 comprises 17 residues. V shed 1 base, J shed 8 bases, and the junction held 9 bases outside the gene matches. CDR3 sequence: CASSLVSSGGERDEQFF. The CDR3 DNA is TGTGCCAGCAGCTTAGTGTCTAGCGGGGGGGAAAGGGATGAGCAGTTCTTC.

The chain recombines TRBV6-1 with TRBJ1-1, with unresolved D. V shed 5 bases and J shed 12 bases, with 19 bases lying between them. Germline CDR1 is MNHNS and CDR2 is SASEGT. There are 13 residues in the CDR3. In nucleotides, the CDR3 is TGTGCCAGCAGTTATCTACACGGCCGGGAGACTTTCTTT. Protein product: CASSYLHGRETFF.

The chain uses TRBV12-1 and TRBJ2-7; the table calls TRBD2, which could not be checked here. TRBV12-1 is designated a pseudogene. The CDR3 is 16 amino acids. The chain's CDR3 is CASSFAQREGPWEQYF. The CDR3 DNA follows: TGTGCCAGCAGCTTTGCCCAGCGGGAGGGCCCCTGGGAGCAGTACTTC.

J is TRBJ2-2 and V is TRBV6-4; D unresolved. This CDR3 spans 16 amino acids. Trimming left V 0 bases short and J 1 base short, with 9 bases between. Germline V gives CDR1 MRHNA, CDR2 SNTAGT. The CDR3 protein is CASSDSARQNTGELFF. As DNA, the CDR3 is TGTGCCAGCAGTGACTCTGCTCGACAGAACACCGGGGAGCTGTTTTTT.

J is TRBJ1-4 and V is TRBV7-9, with 10 bases aligning to TRBD1. Trimming at V came to 5 bases and at J to 5 bases, leaving 5 bases not matched to a gene. There are 15 residues in the CDR3. Germline V CDR1 and CDR2: SEHNR, FQNEAQ (reference sequence). The CDR3 region has the DNA TGTGCCAGCAGCCGACCGACAGGGGGCAATGAAAAACTGTTTTTT. Translating it yields CASSRPTGGNEKLFF.

The chain links TRBV6-6 to TRBJ2-7; 7 bases agree with TRBD1. Per germline, CDR1 MNHNY and CDR2 SVGAGI (reference sequence). The CDR3 is 16 residues long. J was trimmed by 4 bases and V by 5 bases; bases with no gene match: 14. CDR3 in DNA: TGTGCCAGCAGTCAGACCTCGACAGGGCGGCGGTACGAGCAGTACTTC. As protein: CASSQTSTGRRYEQYF.

The V and J genes are TRBV13 and TRBJ2-1, with 8 bases identical to TRBD1. The CDR3 is 14 amino acids. CDR1 is PRHDT and CDR2 is FYEKMQ in the germline V gene (reference sequence). J was trimmed by 9 bases and V by 11 bases; bases with no gene match: 15. CDR3 loop: CAAKRDRNKVEQFF. DNA of the CDR3: TGTGCCGCGAAAAGGGACAGGAATAAGGTTGAGCAGTTCTTC.

The rearrangement joins TRBV19 to TRBJ1-3; no clear D. Deletions cut 3 bases from V and 0 bases from J, with 9 bases between. This CDR3 has 15 residues. From germline, CDR1 is LNHDA and CDR2 SQIVND (reference sequence). This chain's CDR3 is CASSIREPSGNTIYF. CDR3 DNA: TGTGCCAGTAGTATTAGGGAGCCCTCTGGAAACACCATATATTTT.

Notes on this clone: One junction end does not reproduce the germline sequence, and a read error may be involved. This CDR3 is also generated by other DNA sequences in the sample. The chain employs TRBV9 and TRBJ1-2; TRBD1 aligns across 7 bases. Germline values: CDR1 SGDLS, CDR2 YYNGEE. The CDR3 is 15 residues long. CDR3 amino acids: CASSETPAGGNGYTF. DNA of the CDR3: TGTGCCAGCAGCGAGACCCCGGCAGGGGGAAATGGCTACACTTTC.

The chain couples TRBV4-1 to TRBJ2-1; D possibly corresponds to TRBD2 (6 bases). V was shortened by 4 bases and J by 2 bases, with 15 bases between the two germline ends. This CDR3 contains 16 residues. Germline values: CDR1 MGHRA, CDR2 YSYEKL. The CDR3 loop reads CASSRDSGSTYNEQFF. DNA of the CDR3: TGCGCCAGCAGCCGGGATAGCGGTTCAACCTACAATGAGCAGTTCTTC.

V usage is TRBV5-6 and J usage is TRBJ1-2, with D uncertain. Germline CDR1 and CDR2: SGHDT and YYEEEE. The V gene lost 4 bases and the J gene lost 4 bases, with 17 bases spanning the gap. There are 15 residues in the CDR3. The CDR3 nucleotides are TGTGCCAGCAGCCCCGCCGGGGTAGTAGTCTATGGCTACACCTTC. Its translation: CASSPAGVVVYGYTF.

The CDR3 is CASSPGQGSRPNTAGANVLTF. In DNA, the CDR3 is TGTGCCAGCTCACCAGGACAGGGTTCCCGCCCGAACACTGCTGGGGCCAACGTCCTGACTTTC. The rearrangement joins TRBV18 to TRBJ2-6; 8 bases map to TRBD1. Trimming removed 2 bases from V and 2 bases from J; junction bases left unmatched: 17. Germline V gene data show CDR1 as KGHSH and CDR2 as LQKENI. The CDR3 is 21 residues long.

V and J are TRBV11-2 and TRBJ2-7; D is ambiguous. CDR1 and CDR2 (germline): SGHAT, FQNNGV. The CDR3 spans 13 residues. The V gene lost 1 base and the J gene lost 1 base, with 5 bases spanning the gap. CDR3 loop: CASSLVRSYEQYF. The CDR3, as DNA: TGTGCCAGCAGCTTAGTTCGGTCCTACGAGCAGTACTTC.

The chain has TRBV11-3 and TRBJ2-7; TRBD2 agrees at 13 bases. Germline V gene data show CDR1 as SGHNT and CDR2 as YENEEA. CDR3 length: 20 amino acids. With 0 bases clipped from V and 6 bases from J, the junction kept 17 bases outside the gene matches. For the CDR3, the DNA is TGTGCCAGCAGCTTAGAACCCCGGACTAGCGGGAGTCCTCTATATTGCGAGCAGTACTTC. Translating gives CASSLEPRTSGSPLYCEQYF.

The chain has TRBV7-9 and TRBJ1-5; D perhaps matches TRBD1 (5 bases). Germline values: CDR1 SEHNR, CDR2 FQNEAQ (reference sequence). CDR3 length: 17 residues. V was pared by 4 bases and J by 1 base, with 17 bases between. CDR3: CASSSTVNTESNQPQHF. The CDR3 bases are TGTGCCAGCAGCTCGACAGTGAACACTGAGAGCAATCAGCCCCAGCATTTT.

This chain uses TRBV30 with TRBJ2-1; D gene ambiguous. V was cut by 2 bases and J by 5 bases, with 10 bases left in between. The CDR3 has 13 residues. Germline V gives CDR1 GTSNPN, CDR2 SVGIG (reference sequence). CDR3 region: CAWSHIPDNEQFF. CDR3 in DNA: TGTGCCTGGAGTCACATTCCCGACAATGAGCAGTTCTTC.

In DNA, the CDR3 is TGTGCCAGCAGTGTAGAAGGCGGGGGCTCCTACGAGCAGTACTTC. Protein sequence: CASSVEGGGSYEQYF. The rearrangement uses TRBV25-1 and TRBJ2-7, with TRBD2 identical over 7 bases. J gave up 0 bases and V 4 bases, and 6 bases lay outside the gene matches. The length of the CDR3 is 15 residues. CDR1 is MGHDK and CDR2 is SYGVNS in the germline V gene.

The genes are TRBV10-3 and TRBJ1-4; 7 bases agree with TRBD1. Germline trimming cut 6 bases from V and 6 bases from J; bases unmatched to any gene: 4. This CDR3 is 13 amino acids long. The germline V gene encodes CDR1 ENHRY and CDR2 SYGVKD. The CDR3 spells CAIRQGQDEKLFF. CDR3 DNA: TGTGCCATCAGACAGGGGCAAGATGAAAAACTGTTTTTT.